This T cell receptor (beta chain) was profiled in a study of CD8+ T cells in alopecia areata. As the sequencing template, cDNA was produced by extracting RNA and reverse transcribing it. The repertoire was sequenced with immunoSEQ multiplex PCR; TCRdb's copy has only in-frame clones and lacks some. In the table there are 150,000 to 200,000 clones, about 54% of which are singletons. Whole-study findings and limits: Affected scalp, especially in alopecia totalis/universalis, had a higher clonality than normal scalp did.

Germline V gives CDR1 SGHRS, CDR2 YFSETQ. This CDR3 comprises 15 residues. Trimming stripped 4 bases from V and 5 bases from J, with 15 bases between. Remarks on this clone: Its antigen is currently unknown.

Sequencing was performed on CD4+ T cells sorted from blood. The gene calls are TRBV5-1 and TRBJ2-2; the D gene is possibly TRBD2 (6 bases). This TCR came from a human donor in good health. The CDR3 DNA reads TGCGCCAGCAGCGGATTTAGCGGATCTACCGGGGAGCTGTTTTTT. Protein product: CASSGFSGSTGELFF.